The 21 T cell receptor beta chains below were found in one sample sequenced in a study of vaccination and CD4 T cells after COVID-19. These receptors are not linked to any known antigen. Treatment: roughly nine-day PBMC culture with coronavirus spike peptide pools or control peptides (ViraFEST assay). Sequenced with the Oncomine TCR Beta short-read assay was DNA taken from cultured CD4+ T cells. One entry per CDR3 protein results from TCRdb running MiXCR on the PCR reads. Among under 20,000 distinct CDR3 sequences listed, 70% to 80% were seen once. The sequencing input was CD4+ T cells from blood, cultured in vitro. The receptors were gathered from a human donor who had recovered from COVID-19.

The rearrangement joins TRBV19 to TRBJ1-1, with D possibly TRBD1 on 5 matching bases. Trimming stripped 7 bases from V and 4 bases from J, with 19 bases between. The germline V gene encodes CDR1 LNHDA and CDR2 SQIVND (reference sequence). The CDR3 extends over 15 amino acids. In nucleotides, the CDR3 is TGTGCCAGTATTGCCGGCGGGGGAAGGAGCACTGAAGCTTTCTTT. Translating it yields CASIAGGGRSTEAFF.

The genes are TRBV20-1 and TRBJ1-6; D is possibly TRBD1 (5 bases). Trimming stripped 3 bases from V and 5 bases from J, with 11 bases between. Germline V gives CDR1 DFQATT, CDR2 SNEGSKA (reference sequence). The CDR3 has 14 residues. CDR3: CSASPDRNNSPLHF. CDR3 nucleotides: TGCAGTGCTAGCCCCGACAGAAATAATTCACCCCTCCACTTT.

The chain couples TRBV7-2 to TRBJ1-6; D is possibly TRBD1 (5 bases). CDR3 size: 14 residues. Trimming left V 5 bases short and J 10 bases short, with 15 bases between. Germline V CDR1 and CDR2: SGHTA, FQGNSA. The DNA for the CDR3 is TGTGCCAGCAGCCCCGGGACCACAAACTCACCCCTCCACTTT. It codes for CASSPGTTNSPLHF.

V gene TRBV6-1 combines with J gene TRBJ1-1; tentative D call: TRBD1 (5 bases). Germline CDR1 reads MNHNS; CDR2 reads SASEGT. Trimming removed 8 bases from V and 1 base from J, with 17 bases in between. The CDR3 extends over 15 amino acids. This CDR3 reads CASPRDQKKNTEAFF. The CDR3 DNA follows: TGTGCCAGCCCCCGGGACCAAAAGAAGAACACTGAAGCTTTCTTT.

The gene calls are TRBV11-2 and TRBJ2-1, with 9 bases that match TRBD2. This CDR3 region has 15 residues. Germline V gene sequence: CDR1 SGHAT, CDR2 FQNNGV. Trimming removed 6 bases from V and 5 bases from J; junction bases left unmatched: 8. The CDR3 protein is CASSLTGTSHNEQFF. The CDR3 bases are TGTGCCAGCAGTTTAACCGGGACTAGCCACAATGAGCAGTTCTTC.

A few counts support this clonotype. This sequence joins TRBV20-1 and TRBJ2-2; maybe TRBD2 (6 bases). Trimming left V 2 bases short and J 5 bases short, with 12 bases between. The germline gives CDR1 DFQATT, CDR2 SNEGSKA (reference sequence). The CDR3 sequence is 14 residues long. CDR3 in amino acids: CSARRRDRTGELFF. As DNA, the CDR3 is TGCAGTGCTAGAAGGCGGGACCGTACCGGGGAGCTGTTTTTT.

V usage is TRBV6-2 or TRBV6-3 and J usage is TRBJ2-7, with 12 bases fitting TRBD2. The trim removed 7 bases at V and 2 bases at J, leaving 9 bases unmatched. This CDR3 is 16 amino acids long. From germline, CDR1 is MNHEY and CDR2 SVGEGT. CDR3 DNA: TGTGCCAGCACTACCAGAGGACTAGCGGGACCCTACGAGCAGTACTTC. Encoded protein: CASTTRGLAGPYEQYF.

This clonotype was observed once. The chain uses TRBV28 and TRBJ2-7, with 7 bases identical to TRBD2. Germline lookup yields CDR1 MDHEN and CDR2 SYDVKM. Germline trimming cut 6 bases from V and 1 base from J; bases unmatched to any gene: 3. This CDR3 is built from 13 residues. Here the CDR3 DNA reads TGTGCCAGCAGGGGGGGGAGGTCCTACGAGCAGTACTTC. Its translation is CASRGGRSYEQYF.

This clonotype has a handful of counts. The V gene is TRBV20-1, the J gene TRBJ1-6; D unresolved. The V end was cut by 0 bases, the J end by 9 bases, with 15 bases between. Germline assignment: CDR1 DFQATT and CDR2 SNEGSKA (reference sequence). CDR3 length equals 15 residues. The CDR3 is CSARDVQTLGSPLHF. CDR3 sequence (DNA): TGCAGTGCTAGAGATGTCCAGACCCTGGGTTCACCCCTCCACTTT.

The chain employs TRBV6-5 and TRBJ2-5, with 10 bases matching TRBD1. Germline V lookup: CDR1 MNHEY, CDR2 SVGAGI. The CDR3 extends over 17 amino acids. V shed 0 bases and J 5 bases; nucleotides not matched to a gene: 9. CDR3 residues: CASSYSNSGTGAETQYF. The CDR3 DNA follows: TGTGCCAGCAGTTACTCCAACTCCGGGACAGGGGCCGAGACCCAGTACTTC.

This clonotype has just one count. This chain connects TRBV20-1 to TRBJ2-3; tentative D call: TRBD2 (5 bases). The CDR3 totals 15 residues. Trimming removed 5 bases at V and 2 bases at J, with 17 bases between. From germline, CDR1 is DFQATT and CDR2 SNEGSKA (reference sequence). CDR3 in DNA: TGCAGTGCTGGCGTAAGGGCGGGCCTCACAGATACGCAGTATTTT. Translating gives CSAGVRAGLTDTQYF.

The rearrangement links TRBV7-8 to TRBJ1-1; the D is unclear. CDR1 is SGHVS and CDR2 is FQNEAQ in the germline V gene. Trimming cost V 0 bases and J 0 bases, with 11 bases left between them. The CDR3 contains 16 residues. The CDR3 sequence: CASSLASITLNTEAFF. CDR3 DNA: TGTGCCAGCAGCTTAGCGAGCATAACCCTGAACACTGAAGCTTTCTTT.

CDR3 DNA sequence: TGCAGTGTTGACCACCGGGACAGGGGGCTGGGGGAGACCCAGTACTTC. Residues: CSVDHRDRGLGETQYF. The genes are TRBV20-1 and TRBJ2-5; 12 nucleotides match TRBD1. V was pared by 7 bases and J by 5 bases, with 14 bases of the junction left unmatched. From germline, CDR1 is DFQATT and CDR2 SNEGSKA (reference sequence). CDR3 length: 16 amino acids.

This clonotype came up a few times. The rearrangement joins TRBV7-2 to TRBJ2-7; TRBD2 agrees at 11 bases. Germline CDR1 is SGHTA and CDR2 is FQGNSA. With 5 bases clipped from V and 3 bases from J, the junction kept 6 bases outside the gene matches. This CDR3 is built from 15 residues. Here the CDR3 reads CASSPQGTSGYEQYF. DNA for the CDR3: TGTGCCAGCAGCCCCCAGGGGACTAGCGGCTACGAGCAGTACTTC.

The chain is built from TRBV12-3 or TRBV12-4 and TRBJ1-1; a possible D gene is TRBD1 (5 bases). This CDR3 region has 12 residues. V gave up 5 bases and J gave up 8 bases, with 12 bases separating them. The CDR3 DNA reads TGTGCCAGCAGTGCGACAGTCCTGGAAGCTTTCTTT. Its translation: CASSATVLEAFF.

This clonotype was counted only a few times. This chain uses TRBV7-2 with TRBJ1-1; D uncertain. The V gene's germline CDR1 is SGHTA and CDR2 FQGNSA. Trimming cost V 3 bases and J 5 bases, with 7 bases left between them. The CDR3 extends over 12 amino acids. The CDR3: CASSFAATEAFF. The CDR3 coding sequence is TGTGCCAGCAGCTTTGCGGCGACTGAAGCTTTCTTT.

This sequence joins TRBV7-2 and TRBJ2-5; maybe TRBD2 (7 bases). In germline, CDR1 is SGHTA, CDR2 FQGNSA. The CDR3 covers 14 residues. V was trimmed by 0 bases and J by 4 bases, leaving 9 bases between them. Written as DNA, the CDR3 is TGTGCCAGCAGCTTAGCGGGAGGGGGAGAGACCCAGTACTTC. Protein sequence: CASSLAGGGETQYF. The full variable domain, in which reference TRBV7-2 and TRBJ2-5 provide the parts outside the CDR3, is GAGVSQSPSNKVTEKGKDVELRCDPISGHTALYWYRQSLGQGLEFLIYFQGNSAPDKSGLPSDRFSAERTGGSVSTLTIQRTQQEDSAVYLCASSLAGGGETQYFGPGTRLLVL.

The rearrangement links TRBV18 to TRBJ1-5; 8 positions agree with TRBD1. The CDR3 extends over 15 amino acids. Per the germline V gene, CDR1 is KGHSH and CDR2 is LQKENI. With 6 bases clipped from V and 4 bases from J, the junction kept 8 bases outside the gene matches. As DNA, the CDR3 is TGTGCCAGCTCGCCCGACAGGGGACGAAATCAGCCCCAGCATTTT. It codes for CASSPDRGRNQPQHF.

This clonotype occurred a few times. The rearrangement joins TRBV11-2 to TRBJ2-5; 10 positions agree with TRBD1. Germline V lookup: CDR1 SGHAT, CDR2 FQNNGV. This CDR3 contains 15 residues. Unmatched junction bases numbered 9, after V lost 6 bases and J lost 5 bases. Here the CDR3 reads CASRQPGQGMETQYF. CDR3 sequence (DNA): TGTGCCAGCAGACAGCCGGGACAGGGGATGGAGACCCAGTACTTC.

The V call is TRBV7-8, the J call TRBJ1-5, with no clear D. Trimming took off 3 bases at V and 3 bases at J, with 12 bases between the two ends. The germline gives CDR1 SGHVS, CDR2 FQNEAQ. This CDR3 region has 15 residues. The CDR3 region has the DNA TGTGCCAGCAGCTTCAAAGGGTTGGACAATCAGCCCCAGCATTTT. This codes for CASSFKGLDNQPQHF.

J is TRBJ2-3 and V is TRBV4-2; 8 nucleotides line up with TRBD2. The CDR3 totals 17 residues. V was clipped by 7 bases and J by 0 bases; unmatched bases: 12. CDR1 is LGHNA, CDR2 YNFKEQ, per germline. The CDR3 loop is CASTPRGTRRSTDTQYF. The DNA of the CDR3 is TGTGCCAGCACCCCAAGAGGGACTAGGAGGAGCACAGATACGCAGTATTTT.